Reported below is one T cell receptor beta chain. There is no known antigen for this receptor. No much larger clonotype is one base removed from it; base qualities were not supplied. The immunoSEQ Assay, a bias-controlled multiplex PCR, was used to amplify TCRbeta CDR3 regions from genomic DNA. In the original analysis: The number of nucleated cells in each sample was estimated from the amplification of reference gene primers within the assay. Sequence reads were collapsed and filtered to measure the absolute abundance of every unique TCRbeta CDR3 rearrangement. Productive Simpson clonality was computed per sample as the square root of Simpson's diversity index over productive rearrangements. The clones in this table, taken by TCRdb from immuneACCESS, are in-frame only. Not every clone is retained; where verified, under half of the shortfall comes from an unresolved V gene, and the cause of the rest is unknown. V and J calls and clone size are as listed in that table; D and trimming were resolved from the DNA. This sample lists fewer than 250,000 clones; roughly 84% were detected once. The top ten constitute 7% to 8.5% of the sample.

This sample is drawn from a study of blood T cell repertoires in COVID-19 (TCRdb year 2020). For the study in its entirety: For ImmuneRACE Cohort 3, a participant was defined as recovered based on two consecutive negative NP/OP PCR tests, clearance by a healthcare professional, or resolution of symptoms. The material from the prospective study consisted of cDNA or gDNA derived from T cells, B-cell-depleted T cells, or PBMCs. The dataset comprised deeply sampled blood TCRbeta repertoires from subjects exposed to, actively infected with, or recovered from COVID-19. The repertoires were released in a freely available public database meant as a resource for research on the immune response to SARS-CoV-2. Samples were obtained from the ongoing ImmuneRACE study (first 160 participants) and from 1,000 to 1,500 subjects provided by 6 global collaborators. Collaborator samples came from the United States, Italy and Spain and covered acute and convalescent phases of COVID-19. The sample metadata nearly always contained a de-identified subject ID, COVID-19 status, age in years and sex. HLA class I and class II types, where available, came from metadata supplied by the sample provider rather than from assay-based typing. Study-level results and caveats: The quantity of clinical and demographic metadata differed by source and by participant and was supplied without curation.

Enrolling through a virtual design, the prospective study's participants ranged in age from roughly 18 to 89 years and lived across some 23 United States geographic areas. In the prospective study, cohorts were assigned on the basis of participant-reported clinical history obtained from a screening survey and a study questionnaire. Mobile phlebotomists in the prospective study collected whole blood, serum and a nasopharyngeal or oropharyngeal swab from every participant. Prospective study participants could optionally give additional blood draws and questionnaires over an approximately 2-month period. Before DNA extraction, blood samples from the prospective study were shipped at room temperature or frozen. From the cysteine up to the phenylalanine, the CDR3 has a length of 15 residues. The sequence is cut down to CDR3 DNA, 45 bases in frame from base 1. V trim: 5 bases; J trim: 3 bases; unmatched bases: 10. From the germline V gene, CDR1 is SGHTA and CDR2 is FQGNSA.

Sample: PBMCs or T cells enriched from blood (not recorded which). The sequence derives from a man in his thirties or forties in a cohort exposed to, infected with or recovered from COVID-19 (not recorded which). The chain couples TRBV7-2 to TRBJ2-7; 7 nucleotides in the junction match TRBD2. The DNA sequence is TGTGCCAGCAGCCCCGCTCGGGCTAGCGGCTACGAGCAGTACTTC. It is translated as CASSPARASGYEQYF.